Presented here are 9 T cell receptor beta chains from one specimen sequenced in a study of blood T cell repertoires in COVID-19. TCRdb's copy holds only in-frame clones and misses some; the assay was immunoSEQ multiplex PCR. The repertoire has 70,000 or so clones, about nine tenths of them found once; the top ten carry approximately 1.5%. Sequences were obtained from peripheral blood. The receptors derive from a man aged 50-59 years with acute or convalescent COVID-19.

This chain connects TRBV11-3 to TRBJ2-2; TRBD2 matches at 10 bases. The ends lost 5 bases at V and 1 base at J; junction bases unmatched: 7. Germline V gene lookup returns CDR1 SGHNT and CDR2 YENEEA. CDR3 length: 17 amino acids. CDR3 sequence (DNA): TGTGCCAGCAGCCGCCACACTAGCGGGAAGAACACCGGGGAGCTGTTTTTT. It yields the protein CASSRHTSGKNTGELFF.

The gene calls are TRBV5-1 and TRBJ2-5, with 8 bases identical to TRBD1. The CDR3 has 15 amino acids. Losses at the gene ends were 4 bases for V and 2 bases for J; bases not matched to a gene: 7. Germline CDR1 is SGHRS and CDR2 is YFSETQ. The CDR3 DNA reads TGCGCCAGCAGCGACACCGGGACAGGTCAAGAGACCCAGTACTTC. Residues: CASSDTGTGQETQYF.

DNA for the CDR3: TGTGCCAGCAGTTACGAGTCAGGGGGTAGGACCGGGGAGCTGTTTTTT. It encodes CASSYESGGRTGELFF. The rearrangement uses TRBV6-5 and TRBJ2-2; 7 nucleotides agree with TRBD1. The CDR3 consists of 16 residues. With 2 bases clipped from V and 5 bases from J, the junction kept 8 bases outside the gene matches. Germline V CDR1 and CDR2: MNHEY, SVGAGI.

This chain connects TRBV6-2 or TRBV6-3 to TRBJ2-7; TRBD2 aligns across 9 bases. V was pared by 0 bases and J by 13 bases, with 7 bases of the junction left unmatched. Germline-derived CDR1 and CDR2 are MNHEY and SVGEGT. This CDR3 has 13 amino acids. CDR3 sequence reads: CASSYSVRTSAYF. DNA for the CDR3: TGTGCCAGCAGTTACTCCGTCCGGACTAGCGCTTACTTC.

This sequence joins TRBV27 and TRBJ1-5, with D possibly TRBD1 on 6 matching bases. Germline assignment: CDR1 MNHEY and CDR2 SMNVEV (reference sequence). The CDR3 has 15 residues. The ends were cut back, 6 bases at V and 4 bases at J, with 16 bases in the middle. This CDR3 reads CASSPLDRSNQPQHF. In nucleotides, the CDR3 is TGTGCCAGCAGCCCTCTTGACAGGAGTAATCAGCCCCAGCATTTT.

This clone was found once. The chain couples TRBV7-3 to TRBJ2-3; tentative D call: TRBD1 (6 bases). Germline CDR1 and CDR2: SGHTA and FQGTGA. V gave up 2 bases and J gave up 0 bases, with 9 bases separating them. This CDR3 has 15 amino acids. The CDR3 DNA reads as TGTGCCAGCAGCTTATTGGGGGCGAGCACAGATACGCAGTATTTT. This translates into CASSLLGASTDTQYF.

The J gene is TRBJ1-1, the V gene TRBV5-1; TRBD1 might be the D (6 bases). V shed 5 bases and J shed 4 bases, with 18 bases lying between them. The CDR3 sequence is 15 residues long. The V gene's germline CDR1 is SGHRS and CDR2 YFSETQ. CDR3 nucleotides: TGCGCCAGCAGTGCCGATCCAGGGGATATCACTGAAGCTTTCTTT. It codes for CASSADPGDITEAFF.

This chain connects TRBV4-3 to TRBJ2-4, with D perhaps TRBD1 (5 bases). The CDR3 is made up of 13 amino acids. Per the germline V gene, CDR1 is LGHNA and CDR2 is YSLEER. V gave up 3 bases and J gave up 6 bases, with 9 bases separating them. In DNA form, the CDR3 reads TGCGCCAGCAGCCAGGTTGGGGCAAACATTCAGTACTTC. Protein product: CASSQVGANIQYF.

This sequence joins TRBV15 and TRBJ1-1; the match to TRBD1 covers 7 bases. With 7 bases clipped from V and 0 bases from J, the junction kept 5 bases outside the gene matches. This CDR3 has 14 residues. Germline loops: CDR1 LNHNV, CDR2 YYDKDF (reference sequence). The CDR3 protein is CATTPQGLNTEAFF. The CDR3 DNA follows: TGTGCCACCACTCCACAGGGGTTGAACACTGAAGCTTTCTTT.